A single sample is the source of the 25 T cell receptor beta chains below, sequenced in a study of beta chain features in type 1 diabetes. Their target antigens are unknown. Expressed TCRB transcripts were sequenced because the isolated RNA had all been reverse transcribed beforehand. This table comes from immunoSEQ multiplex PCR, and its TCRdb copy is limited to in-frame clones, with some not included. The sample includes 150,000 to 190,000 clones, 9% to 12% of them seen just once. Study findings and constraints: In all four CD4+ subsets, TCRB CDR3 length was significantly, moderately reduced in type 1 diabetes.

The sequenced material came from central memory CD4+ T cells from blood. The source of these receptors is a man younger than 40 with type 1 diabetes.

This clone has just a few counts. CDR3 sequence reads: CASSHGTGAGAETQYF. The CDR3 bases are TGTGCCAGCAGCCACGGGACAGGGGCGGGTGCGGAGACCCAGTACTTC. The V gene is TRBV5-6, the J gene TRBJ2-5, with 10 bases lining up with TRBD1. CDR3 length equals 16 residues. V lost 4 bases to trimming and J lost 5 bases; unmatched junction nucleotides: 11. Per the germline V gene, CDR1 is SGHDT and CDR2 is YYEEEE.

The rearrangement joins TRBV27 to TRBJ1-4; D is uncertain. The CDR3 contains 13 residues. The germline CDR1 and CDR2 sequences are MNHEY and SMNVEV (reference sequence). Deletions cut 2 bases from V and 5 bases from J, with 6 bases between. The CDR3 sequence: CASSLLQNEKLFF. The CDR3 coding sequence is TGTGCCAGCAGTTTACTACAGAATGAAAAACTGTTTTTT.

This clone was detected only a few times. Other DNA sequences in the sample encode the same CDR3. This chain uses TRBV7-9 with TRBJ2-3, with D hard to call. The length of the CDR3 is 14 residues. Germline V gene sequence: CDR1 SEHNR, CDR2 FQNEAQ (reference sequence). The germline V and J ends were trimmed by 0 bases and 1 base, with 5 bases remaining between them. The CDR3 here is CASSLARGTDTQYF. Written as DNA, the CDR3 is TGTGCCAGCAGCTTAGCGAGAGGCACAGATACGCAGTATTTT.

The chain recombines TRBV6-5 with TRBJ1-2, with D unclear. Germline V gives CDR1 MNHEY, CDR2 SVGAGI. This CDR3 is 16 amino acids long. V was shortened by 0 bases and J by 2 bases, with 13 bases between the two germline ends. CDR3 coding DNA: TGTGCCAGCAGTTACTCGGAGGCCGCGGACAACTATGGCTACACCTTC. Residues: CASSYSEAADNYGYTF.

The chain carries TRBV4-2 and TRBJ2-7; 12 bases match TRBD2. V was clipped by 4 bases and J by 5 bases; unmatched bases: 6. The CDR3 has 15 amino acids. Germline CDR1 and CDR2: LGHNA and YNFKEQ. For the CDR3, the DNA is TGTGCCAGCAGCCGAAGACTAGCGGGGGTTGACGAGCAGTACTTC. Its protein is CASSRRLAGVDEQYF.

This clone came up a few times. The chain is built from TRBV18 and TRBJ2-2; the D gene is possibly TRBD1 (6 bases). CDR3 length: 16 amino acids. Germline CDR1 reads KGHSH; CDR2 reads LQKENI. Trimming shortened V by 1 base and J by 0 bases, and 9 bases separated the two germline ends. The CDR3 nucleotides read TGTGCCAGCTCACCACTCCAGGGGACGAACACCGGGGAGCTGTTTTTT. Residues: CASSPLQGTNTGELFF.

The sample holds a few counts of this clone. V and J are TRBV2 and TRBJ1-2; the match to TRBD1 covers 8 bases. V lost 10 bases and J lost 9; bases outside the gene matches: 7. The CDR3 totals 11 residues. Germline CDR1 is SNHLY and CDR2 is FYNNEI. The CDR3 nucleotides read TGTGCCATGCGGGACAGGCAAAGCTACACCTTC. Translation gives CAMRDRQSYTF.

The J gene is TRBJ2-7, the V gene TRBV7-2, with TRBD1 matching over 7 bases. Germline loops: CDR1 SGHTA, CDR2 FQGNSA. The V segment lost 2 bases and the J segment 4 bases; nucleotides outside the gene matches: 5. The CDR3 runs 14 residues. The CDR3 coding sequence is TGTGCCAGCAGCTTATTACCGGGACAGTACGAGCAGTACTTC. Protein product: CASSLLPGQYEQYF.

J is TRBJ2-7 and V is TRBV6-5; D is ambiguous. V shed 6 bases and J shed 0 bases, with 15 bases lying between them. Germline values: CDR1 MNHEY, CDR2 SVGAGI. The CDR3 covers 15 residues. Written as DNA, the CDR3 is TGTGCCAGCAGACTCAGGTTTCCTAACTCCTACGAGCAGTACTTC. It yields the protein CASRLRFPNSYEQYF.

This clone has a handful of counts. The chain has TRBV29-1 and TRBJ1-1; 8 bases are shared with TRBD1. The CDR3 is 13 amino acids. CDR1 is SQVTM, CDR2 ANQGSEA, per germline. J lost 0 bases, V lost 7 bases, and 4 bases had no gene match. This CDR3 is CSANRGMNTEAFF. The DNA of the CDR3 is TGCAGCGCTAACAGGGGGATGAACACTGAAGCTTTCTTT.

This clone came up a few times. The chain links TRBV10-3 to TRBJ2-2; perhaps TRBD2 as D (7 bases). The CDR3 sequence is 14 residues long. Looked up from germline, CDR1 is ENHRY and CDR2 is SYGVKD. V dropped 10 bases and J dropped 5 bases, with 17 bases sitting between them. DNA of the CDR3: TGTGCCAGCCAAGGGGGAGGGGAAACCGGGGAGCTGTTTTTT. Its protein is CASQGGGETGELFF.

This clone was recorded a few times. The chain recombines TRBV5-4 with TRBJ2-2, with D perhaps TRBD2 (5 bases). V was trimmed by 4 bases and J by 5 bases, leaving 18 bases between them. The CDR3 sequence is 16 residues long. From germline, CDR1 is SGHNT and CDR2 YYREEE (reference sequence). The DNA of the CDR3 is TGTGCCAGCAGCCCTGGCGGGCGGGTAGCGACCGGGGAGCTGTTTTTT. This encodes CASSPGGRVATGELFF.

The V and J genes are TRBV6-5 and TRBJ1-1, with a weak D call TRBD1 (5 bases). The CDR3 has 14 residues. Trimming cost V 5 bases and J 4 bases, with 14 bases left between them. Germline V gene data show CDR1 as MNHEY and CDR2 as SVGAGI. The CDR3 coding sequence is TGTGCCAGCAGTCGCCAGGGTTTAGGCACTGAAGCTTTCTTT. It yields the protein CASSRQGLGTEAFF.

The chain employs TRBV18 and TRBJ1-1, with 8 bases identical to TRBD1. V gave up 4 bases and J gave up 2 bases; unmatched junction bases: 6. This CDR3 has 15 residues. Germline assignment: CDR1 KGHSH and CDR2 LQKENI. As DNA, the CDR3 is TGTGCCAGCTCACAAAGACAGGGGAGAAACACTGAAGCTTTCTTT. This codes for CASSQRQGRNTEAFF.

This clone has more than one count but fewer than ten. The CDR3 DNA reads as TGTGCCAGTCCGGGACTAGCGGGAGGAGTGGAGACCCAGTACTTC. Translated: CASPGLAGGVETQYF. The V and J genes are TRBV21-1 and TRBJ2-5; the D call of TRBD2 is as the table states it, not checked on the DNA. TRBV21-1 is a documented pseudogene. The CDR3 is 15 amino acids.

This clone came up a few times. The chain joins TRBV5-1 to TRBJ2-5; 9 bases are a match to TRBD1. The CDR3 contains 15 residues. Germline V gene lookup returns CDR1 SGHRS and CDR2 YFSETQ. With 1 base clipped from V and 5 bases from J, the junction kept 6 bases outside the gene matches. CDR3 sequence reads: CASSLYRGREETQYF. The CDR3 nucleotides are TGCGCCAGCAGCTTGTACAGGGGGCGCGAGGAGACCCAGTACTTC.

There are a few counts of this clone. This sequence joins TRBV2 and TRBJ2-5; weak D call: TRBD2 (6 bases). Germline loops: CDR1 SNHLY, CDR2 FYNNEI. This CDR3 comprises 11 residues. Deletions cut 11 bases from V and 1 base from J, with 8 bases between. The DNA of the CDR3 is TGTGCCTCAGCGGGCCAAGAGACCCAGTACTTC. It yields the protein CASAGQETQYF.

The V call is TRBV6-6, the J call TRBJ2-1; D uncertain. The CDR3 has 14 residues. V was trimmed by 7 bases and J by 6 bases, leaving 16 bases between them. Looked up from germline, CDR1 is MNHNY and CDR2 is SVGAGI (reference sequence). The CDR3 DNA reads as TGTGCCAGCACCTCCAGTGGGTCGGGCAATGAGCAGTTCTTC. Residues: CASTSSGSGNEQFF.

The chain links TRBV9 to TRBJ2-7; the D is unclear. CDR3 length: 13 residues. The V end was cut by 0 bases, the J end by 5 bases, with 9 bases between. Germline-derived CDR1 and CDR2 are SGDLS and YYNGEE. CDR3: CASSVAPRDEQYF. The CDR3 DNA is TGTGCCAGCAGCGTAGCCCCTCGTGACGAGCAGTACTTC. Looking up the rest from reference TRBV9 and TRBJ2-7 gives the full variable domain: DSGVTQTPKHLITATGQRVTLRCSPRSGDLSVYWYQQSLDQGLQFLIQYYNGEERAKGNILERFSAQQFPDLHSELNLSSLELGDSALYFCASSVAPRDEQYFGPGTRLTVT.

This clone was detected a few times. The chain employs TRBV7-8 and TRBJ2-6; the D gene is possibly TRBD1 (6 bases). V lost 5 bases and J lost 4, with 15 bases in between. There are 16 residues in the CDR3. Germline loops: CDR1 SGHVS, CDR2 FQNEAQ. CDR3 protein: CASSITGNVGANVLTF. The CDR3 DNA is TGTGCCAGCAGCATTACAGGGAACGTCGGGGCCAACGTCCTGACTTTC.

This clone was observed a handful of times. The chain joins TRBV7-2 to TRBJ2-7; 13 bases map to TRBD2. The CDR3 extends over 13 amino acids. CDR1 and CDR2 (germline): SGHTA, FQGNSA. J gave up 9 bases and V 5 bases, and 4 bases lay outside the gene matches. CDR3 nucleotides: TGTGCCAGCAGCCCCGGGACTAGCGGGATGCAGTACTTC. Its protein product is CASSPGTSGMQYF.

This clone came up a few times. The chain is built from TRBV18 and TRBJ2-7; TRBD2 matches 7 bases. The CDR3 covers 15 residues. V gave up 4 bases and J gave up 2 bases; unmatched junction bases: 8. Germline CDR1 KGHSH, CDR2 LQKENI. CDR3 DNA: TGTGCCAGCTCACGATCCGGGACTATCACCTACGAGCAGTACTTC. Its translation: CASSRSGTITYEQYF.

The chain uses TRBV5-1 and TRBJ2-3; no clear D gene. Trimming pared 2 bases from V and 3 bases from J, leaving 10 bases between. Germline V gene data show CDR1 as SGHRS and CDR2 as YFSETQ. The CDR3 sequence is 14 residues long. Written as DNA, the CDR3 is TGCGCCAGCAGCTTTCAGGCAGAGACAGATACGCAGTATTTT. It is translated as CASSFQAETDTQYF.

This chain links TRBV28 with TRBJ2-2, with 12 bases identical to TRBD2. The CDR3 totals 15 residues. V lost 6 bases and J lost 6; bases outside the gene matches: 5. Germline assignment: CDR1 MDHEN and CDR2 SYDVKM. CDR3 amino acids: CASRILAGGAGELFF. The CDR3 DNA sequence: TGTGCCAGCAGGATACTAGCGGGAGGAGCCGGGGAGCTGTTTTTT.

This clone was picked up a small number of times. The CDR3, as DNA: TGTGCCAGCAGCCCTGGGCGATCTCCAACCTACAATGAGCAGTTCTTC. This codes for CASSPGRSPTYNEQFF. V gene TRBV28 combines with J gene TRBJ2-1; D remains ambiguous. The ends were cut back, 6 bases at V and 2 bases at J, with 17 bases in the middle. This CDR3 comprises 16 residues. Germline CDR1 is MDHEN and CDR2 is SYDVKM.